Listed here are 4 T cell receptor beta chains from one sample, sequenced in a study of blood T cell repertoires in COVID-19 (dated by TCRdb to about 2020). The library was prepared using the immunoSEQ multiplex PCR assay. TCRdb carries this immuneACCESS record with in-frame sequences only. Its versions omit some clonotypes, under half of them owing to an unresolved V gene in the studies checked, with the rest unexplained. The sample table records around 380,000 clones; around 87% of these occur just once. The ten largest clones represent about 1.5% of the sample. The sample taken for sequencing was PBMCs or T cells enriched from blood (not recorded which). All receptors derive from a man aged 25-45 years who had recovered from COVID-19.

The chain joins TRBV5-1 to TRBJ2-5; D might be TRBD2 (5 bases). The length of the CDR3 is 12 residues. Germline assignment: CDR1 SGHRS and CDR2 YFSETQ. The germline V and J ends were trimmed by 5 bases and 1 base, with 6 bases remaining between them. CDR3 DNA: TGCGCCAGCAGAGCGGTCCAAGAGACCCAGTACTTC. Translation: CASRAVQETQYF.

This sequence joins TRBV3-1 (or the pseudogene TRBV3-2) and TRBJ1-5; D is ambiguous. The CDR3 extends over 14 amino acids. Trimming took 1 base from V and 3 from J, leaving 7 bases between them. Per the germline V gene, CDR1 is LGHDT and CDR2 is YNNKEL (reference sequence). In DNA form, the CDR3 reads TGTGCCAGCAGCCAAGCATCCCACAATCAGCCCCAGCATTTT. Translation: CASSQASHNQPQHF.

This clone has just a few counts. V usage is TRBV3-1 (or the pseudogene TRBV3-2) and J usage is TRBJ1-4; D is unresolved. The CDR3 is made up of 15 amino acids. V lost 1 base and J lost 5, with 11 bases in between. Germline values: CDR1 LGHDT, CDR2 YNNKEL (reference sequence). The DNA for the CDR3 is TGTGCCAGCAGCCAAGCAGTACAGCTAAATGAAAAACTGTTTTTT. This encodes CASSQAVQLNEKLFF.

V gene TRBV5-6 combines with J gene TRBJ2-7, with TRBD1 matching 10 bases. The CDR3 covers 17 residues. Germline values: CDR1 SGHDT, CDR2 YYEEEE. The trim removed 1 base at V and 0 bases at J, leaving 7 bases unmatched. For the CDR3, the DNA is TGTGCCAGCAGCTTGCTTCGGGACAGGGGAAGCTCCTACGAGCAGTACTTC. Protein: CASSLLRDRGSSYEQYF.